The table lists the clone carrying this TCR beta chain with a count of one. In the original processing: Using reference gene primer amplification, nucleated cell counts were estimated. Repertoires were generated with immunoSEQ multiplex PCR, while TCRdb's copy carries only in-frame clones and drops some. From that table come the V and J calls and clone size; the DNA was used to work out D and trimming. The sample yields some 120,000 clones, around four fifths seen once. The entry originates in a study of blood T cell repertoires in COVID-19. Across the study: COVID-19 samples, acute and convalescent, were from the United States, Italy and Spain. PBMCs, B-cell-depleted T cells, or T cells provided the cDNA or gDNA that made up the material.

The germline V and J ends were trimmed by 1 base and 1 base, with 11 bases remaining between them. CDR1 is MGHDK and CDR2 is SYGVNS in the germline V gene. CDR3 length: 15 residues. The V and J genes are TRBV25-1 and TRBJ2-7, with a possible D match to TRBD1 (5 bases). The origin of this receptor is a man older than 75 with active or convalescent COVID-19. Sequenced sample: peripheral blood. The CDR3 DNA reads TGTGCCAGCAGTGAATCGAGGACACCGTCCTACGAGCAGTACTTC. Amino acids: CASSESRTPSYEQYF.